The rows below give T cell receptor beta chains drawn from one sample of a study of blood T cell repertoires in COVID-19. Data came from immunoSEQ multiplex PCR; TCRdb stores just in-frame clones and leaves some out. The table lists about 31,000 clones, roughly nine tenths of them singletons. Sequenced input: peripheral blood. The receptors were sampled from a human donor in a cohort sampled during active COVID-19. The CDR3 runs from the conserved cysteine through the conserved F or W. D genes are given only for firm matches. Clone size, where shown, is once, few, many, or a class for clones that have expanded.

j_call v_call clone_size d_call cdr3_aa cdr3_nt
TRBJ2-1 TRBV10-3 . . CAISEDSMGYNEQFF TGTGCCATCAGTGAGGACTCAATGGGTTACAATGAGCAGTTCTTC
TRBJ1-1 TRBV6-5 once TRBD1 CASSYRDRGRGTEAFF TGTGCCAGCAGTTACCGGGACAGGGGGCGCGGAACTGAAGCTTTCTTT
TRBJ2-5 TRBV19 . . CASSRQGGQETQYF TGTGCCAGTAGCCGTCAGGGAGGCCAAGAGACCCAGTACTTC
TRBJ2-5 TRBV2 . . CATTVGGIQETQYF TGTGCCACCACAGTCGGCGGGATTCAAGAGACCCAGTACTTC
TRBJ2-1 TRBV10-3 . TRBD2 CAISSLAGGDNEQFF TGTGCCATCAGTTCACTAGCGGGAGGCGACAATGAGCAGTTCTTC
TRBJ2-1 TRBV11-3 . . CASKAVGSYNEQFF TGTGCCAGCAAGGCGGTCGGCTCCTACAATGAGCAGTTCTTC
TRBJ1-1 TRBV28 . . CASRDSLNTEAFF TGTGCCAGCAGGGACAGTTTGAACACTGAAGCTTTCTTT
TRBJ2-1 TRBV12-5 . . CASGPPTKYNEQFF TGTGCTAGTGGTCCCCCGACAAAGTACAATGAGCAGTTCTTC
TRBJ2-1 TRBV12-3/TRBV12-4 . . CASSLSGLSEQFF TGTGCCAGCAGTTTAAGTGGTTTGAGTGAGCAGTTCTTC
TRBJ2-1 TRBV28 few TRBD1 CASSLQGGGPTYNEQFF TGTGCCAGCAGTTTACAAGGGGGCGGGCCTACCTACAATGAGCAGTTCTTC
TRBJ2-1 TRBV27 once . CASSLDFFRYNEQFF TGTGCCAGCAGTTTGGACTTTTTCCGTTACAATGAGCAGTTCTTC
TRBJ1-4 TRBV6-6 . TRBD1 CASSQGQGTNEKLFF TGTGCCAGCAGCCAAGGACAGGGAACTAATGAAAAACTGTTTTTT
TRBJ1-1 TRBV27 . . CASSLLGGAPPEAFF TGTGCCAGCAGTTTATTAGGGGGGGCACCACCTGAAGCTTTCTTT
TRBJ2-5 TRBV19 . . CASSTAQGGGTETQYF TGTGCCAGTAGTACCGCACAGGGCGGCGGTACAGAGACCCAGTACTTC
TRBJ1-4 TRBV7-8 . . CASSPVGGTTNEKLFF TGTGCCAGCAGCCCGGTGGGGGGTACAACTAATGAAAAACTGTTTTTT
TRBJ1-1 TRBV5-4 . TRBD1 CASSLVGTGNTEAFF TGTGCCAGCAGCTTGGTAGGGACAGGGAACACTGAAGCTTTCTTT
TRBJ1-4 TRBV4-1 . TRBD1 CASSQDGTDTNEKLFF TGCGCCAGCAGCCAAGATGGGACAGATACTAATGAAAAACTGTTTTTT
TRBJ1-2 TRBV3-1/TRBV3-2 . . CASSRGPGLAMGGYTF TGTGCCAGCAGCCGTGGCCCGGGATTGGCCATGGGAGGCTACACCTTC
TRBJ1-2 TRBV7-6 . . CASSSDGANYGYTF TGTGCCAGCAGCTCGGACGGGGCTAACTATGGCTACACCTTC
TRBJ1-3 TRBV7-9 . . CASSRMIGDTIYF TGTGCCAGCAGCCGTATGATAGGGGACACCATATATTTT
TRBJ1-1 TRBV7-3 . TRBD1 CASSLGTGGDLFTEAFF TGTGCCAGCAGCTTAGGGACAGGGGGTGATCTGTTCACTGAAGCTTTCTTT
TRBJ2-2 TRBV5-4 . TRBD2 CASSLDPYGLAGKGTGELFF TGTGCCAGCAGCTTGGACCCCTATGGACTAGCGGGGAAGGGCACCGGGGAGCTGTTTTTT
TRBJ1-1 TRBV7-3 . . CASSSRGNTEAFF TGTGCCAGCAGCTCGCGGGGAAACACTGAAGCTTTCTTT
TRBJ1-2 TRBV10-3 once . CAISELLISSNYGYTF TGTGCCATCAGTGAGCTACTTATTAGCAGTAACTATGGCTACACCTTC
TRBJ2-5 TRBV29-1 . TRBD2 CSLWQGGETQYF TGCAGCCTATGGCAGGGAGGGGAGACCCAGTACTTC
TRBJ2-3 TRBV5-1 once . CASSFQGADTQYF TGCGCCAGCAGCTTCCAGGGTGCAGATACGCAGTATTTT
TRBJ2-5 TRBV6-5 . . CASSYGSEAQETQYF TGTGCCAGCAGTTACGGGTCGGAGGCCCAAGAGACCCAGTACTTC
TRBJ1-5 TRBV19 . . CASSIEAGQPQHF TGTGCCAGTAGTATAGAGGCCGGGCAGCCCCAGCATTTT
TRBJ1-6 TRBV14 . . CASSQTPGISPLHF TGTGCCAGCAGCCAAACTCCGGGTATTTCACCCCTCCACTTT
TRBJ2-3 TRBV24-1 . . CATSDPTTRPTDTQYF TGTGCCACCAGTGATCCAACTACCCGGCCTACAGATACGCAGTATTTT
TRBJ1-1 TRBV18 . TRBD1 CASSPGATGGVRLGFF TGTGCCAGCTCACCGGGGGCGACAGGGGGCGTTCGGTTAGGTTTCTTT
TRBJ2-3 TRBV12-2 once . CASRPPEGAGSTDTQYF TGTGCAAGTCGCCCCCCCGAAGGAGCGGGGAGCACAGATACGCAGTATTTT
TRBJ1-4 TRBV7-9 . . CASSYRNNEKLFF TGTGCCAGCAGCTACAGGAATAATGAAAAACTGTTTTTT
TRBJ1-2 TRBV6-5 once TRBD1 CASSFTGAIYGYTF TGTGCCAGCAGTTTTACAGGGGCAATATATGGCTACACCTTC
TRBJ2-3 TRBV2 . TRBD2 CASSPSWTSGGASDTQYF TGTGCCAGCAGTCCTTCTTGGACTAGCGGGGGGGCATCAGATACGCAGTATTTT
TRBJ2-2 TRBV6-5 . TRBD2 CASRGGGGNTGELFF TGTGCCAGCCGGGGGGGAGGAGGGAACACCGGGGAGCTGTTTTTT
TRBJ2-3 TRBV9 . . CASSVVGGKTTDTQYF TGTGCCAGCAGCGTAGTCGGCGGTAAGACCACAGATACGCAGTATTTT
TRBJ1-1 TRBV6-1 . . CASSEFVGEAFF TGTGCCAGCAGTGAATTCGTCGGGGAAGCTTTCTTT
TRBJ1-6 TRBV28 . . CASSFPTGNSPLHF TGTGCCAGCAGTTTCCCCACGGGGAATTCACCCCTCCACTTT
TRBJ1-5 TRBV28 . . CASSFLAQPQHF TGTGCCAGCAGTTTTCTGGCCCAGCCCCAGCATTTT
TRBJ1-1 TRBV4-1 . TRBD1 CASSQAGQGVDEAFF TGCGCCAGCAGCCAAGCGGGACAGGGGGTCGATGAAGCTTTCTTT
TRBJ1-5 TRBV19 . . CASSTYPPSTEVISQPQHF TGTGCCAGTAGTACCTATCCCCCATCGACGGAGGTCATCAGTCAGCCCCAGCATTTT
TRBJ1-1 TRBV5-1 . TRBD1 CASSLGQGHTEAFF TGCGCCAGCAGCTTGGGACAGGGACACACTGAAGCTTTCTTT
TRBJ2-1 TRBV5-1 . . CASSLSSTRGNEQFF TGCGCCAGCAGCTTGTCTTCAACTCGGGGTAATGAGCAGTTCTTC
TRBJ1-1 TRBV6-2/TRBV6-3 . . CASSYGGPPNTEAFF TGTGCCAGCAGTTACGGGGGCCCTCCTAACACTGAAGCTTTCTTT
TRBJ1-1 TRBV12-5 . . CASVPSGSYEAFF TGTGCTAGTGTTCCCTCCGGGTCCTATGAAGCTTTCTTT
TRBJ1-2 TRBV10-3 . . CAISDTDRGYGYTF TGTGCCATCAGTGATACAGATAGAGGGTATGGCTACACCTTC
TRBJ2-2 TRBV7-8 . . CASSLAGGHTGELFF TGTGCCAGCAGCTTAGCGGGGGGGCACACCGGGGAGCTGTTTTTT
TRBJ2-3 TRBV6-2/TRBV6-3 . . CASSLIPGIHTDTQYF TGTGCCAGCAGTCTCATCCCCGGGATCCATACAGATACGCAGTATTTT
TRBJ2-2 TRBV7-8 . . CASSSYRTNTNTGELFF TGTGCCAGCAGCTCTTACAGGACAAATACGAACACCGGGGAGCTGTTTTTT
TRBJ1-4 TRBV11-2 . TRBD1 CASSRGTGNNEKLFF TGTGCCAGCAGCCGGGGGACAGGGAACAATGAAAAACTGTTTTTT
TRBJ2-2 TRBV4-1 . . CASSRGFTTGELFF TGCGCCAGCAGCCGCGGGTTTACCACCGGGGAGCTGTTTTTT
TRBJ2-1 TRBV12-3/TRBV12-4 . . CASSFRDWEQFF TGTGCCAGCAGTTTTCGGGACTGGGAGCAGTTCTTC
TRBJ1-2 TRBV5-1 . TRBD1 CASSAAGGGAGGYTF TGCGCCAGCAGCGCGGCGGGAGGGGGCGCGGGTGGCTACACCTTC
TRBJ1-6 TRBV7-8 . . CASSSAGGTASPLHF TGTGCCAGCAGCTCTGCGGGGGGGACGGCCTCACCCCTCCACTTT
TRBJ1-6 TRBV11-1 . TRBD1 CASSSQGRSPLHF TGTGCCAGCAGCTCACAGGGGAGATCACCCCTCCACTTT
TRBJ2-2 TRBV7-9 . TRBD2 CASSVSSGVTGELFF TGTGCCAGCAGCGTCTCTAGCGGTGTGACCGGGGAGCTGTTTTTT
TRBJ2-2 TRBV6-2/TRBV6-3 . . CASSYSVGYNTGELFF TGTGCCAGCAGTTACTCGGTCGGGTATAACACCGGGGAGCTGTTTTTT
TRBJ1-1 TRBV7-9 . . CASSLQGNTEAFF TGTGCCAGCAGCTTACAGGGTAACACTGAAGCTTTCTTT
TRBJ2-4 TRBV7-2 . . CASSYGDHIQYF TGTGCCAGCAGCTACGGGGATCACATTCAGTACTTC